A single T cell receptor beta chain is shown here with its context. Its antigen is not identified. Trimming removed 1 base at V and 1 base at J, with 2 bases between. The germline V gene encodes CDR1 SGHTA and CDR2 FQGNSA. There are 13 residues in the CDR3. These data are taken from a study of T cell responses to AZD1222 COVID-19 vaccine. Study results and limitations: Spike regions recognized by vaccine-associated CD4 TCRs spanned the protein, led by 160-218 and 743-854. No day 14 peak samples; only post-peak repertoires were characterized. Spike-specific TCR breadth and depth rose after two AZD1222 doses. Possibly, clonal diversity was underestimated; donors were largely white British and included more females.

Repertoires were generated with immunoSEQ multiplex PCR, while TCRdb's copy carries only in-frame clones and drops some. The sample lists 100,000 to 140,000 clones, around 91% seen once, with 22% in the top ten. This receptor was identified in an adult in good health. Sequenced material: peripheral blood, taken on day 0 of AZD1222 vaccination. The chain links TRBV7-2 to TRBJ2-1; D is uncertain. The CDR3 coding sequence is TGTGCCAGCAGCTTAGGTTCCTACAATGAGCAGTTCTTC. This encodes CASSLGSYNEQFF.